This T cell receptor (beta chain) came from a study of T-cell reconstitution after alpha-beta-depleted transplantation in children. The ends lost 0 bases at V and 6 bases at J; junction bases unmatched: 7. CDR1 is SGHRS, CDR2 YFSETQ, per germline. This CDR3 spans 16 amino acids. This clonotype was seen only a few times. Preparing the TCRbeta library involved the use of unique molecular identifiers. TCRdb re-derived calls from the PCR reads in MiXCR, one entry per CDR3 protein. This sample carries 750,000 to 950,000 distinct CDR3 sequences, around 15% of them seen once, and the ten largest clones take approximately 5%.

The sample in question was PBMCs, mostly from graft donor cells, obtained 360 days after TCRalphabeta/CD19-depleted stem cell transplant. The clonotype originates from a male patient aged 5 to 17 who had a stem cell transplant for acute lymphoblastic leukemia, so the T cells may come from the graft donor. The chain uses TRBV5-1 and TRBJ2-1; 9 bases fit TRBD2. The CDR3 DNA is TGCGCCAGCAGCTTGGAAGGAGCGGGAGGCTTCAATGAGCAGTTCTTC. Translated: CASSLEGAGGFNEQFF.